This TCR beta chain comes out of a study of blood T cell repertoires in COVID-19. Looking at the study overall: Samples taken during acute and convalescent COVID-19 were collected in the United States, Italy and Spain. PBMCs, B-cell-depleted T cells, or T cells were the source of the cDNA or gDNA that made up the material.

Original handling: The authors estimated nucleated cell counts from reference gene primer amplification. Here immunoSEQ multiplex PCR was the method, and the copy in TCRdb shows in-frame clones only, minus some. The V and J calls and the clone size are those of that table, but D and trimming were determined from the DNA. The table includes about 72,000 clones, 65% to 90% detected once. The V gene's germline CDR1 is SGHDT and CDR2 YYEEEE. There are 18 residues in the CDR3. After removal of 4 bases from V and 1 base from J, the junction contained 11 bases not matched to a gene. The TCR sequence derives from a man between 65 and 79 years old with active or convalescent COVID-19. The gene calls are TRBV5-6 and TRBJ1-4; 9 bases fit TRBD1. Sequenced input: peripheral blood. CDR3: CASSTRWTGDRTNEKLFF. In DNA, the CDR3 is TGTGCCAGCAGCACACGATGGACAGGGGACAGAACTAATGAAAAACTGTTTTTT.